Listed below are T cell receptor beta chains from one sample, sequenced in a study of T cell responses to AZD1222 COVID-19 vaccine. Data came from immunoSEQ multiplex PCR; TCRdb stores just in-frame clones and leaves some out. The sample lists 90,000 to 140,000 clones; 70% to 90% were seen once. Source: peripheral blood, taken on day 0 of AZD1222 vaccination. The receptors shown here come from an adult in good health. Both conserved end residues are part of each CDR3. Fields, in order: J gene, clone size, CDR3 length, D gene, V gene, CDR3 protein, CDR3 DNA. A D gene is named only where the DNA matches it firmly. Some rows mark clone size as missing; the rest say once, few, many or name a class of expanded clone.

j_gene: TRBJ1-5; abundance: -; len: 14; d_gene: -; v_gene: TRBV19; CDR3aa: CASMNRNSNQPQHF; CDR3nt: TGTGCCAGTATGAACAGAAATAGCAATCAGCCCCAGCATTTT
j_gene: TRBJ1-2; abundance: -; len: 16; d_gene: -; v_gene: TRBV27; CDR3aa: CASSARGAGDSYGYTF; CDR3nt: TGTGCCAGCAGTGCCCGGGGGGCAGGGGATTCCTATGGCTACACCTTC
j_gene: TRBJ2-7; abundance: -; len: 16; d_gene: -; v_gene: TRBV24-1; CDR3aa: CATSDPTVAVPYEQYF; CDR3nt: TGTGCCACCAGTGATCCAACTGTCGCGGTACCCTACGAGCAGTACTTC
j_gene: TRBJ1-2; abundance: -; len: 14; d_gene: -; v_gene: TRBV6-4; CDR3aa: CASSHGAGHYGYTF; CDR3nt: TGTGCCAGCTCCCACGGGGCAGGGCACTATGGCTACACCTTC
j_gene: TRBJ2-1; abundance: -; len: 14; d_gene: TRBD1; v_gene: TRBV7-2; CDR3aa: CASSRGQGGNEQFF; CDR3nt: TGTGCCAGCAGCCGCGGACAGGGGGGGAATGAGCAATTCTTC
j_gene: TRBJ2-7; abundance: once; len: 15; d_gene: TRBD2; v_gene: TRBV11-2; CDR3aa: CASSSRLGTTYEQYF; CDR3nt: TGTGCCAGCAGCTCCCGTTTGGGGACTACATACGAGCAGTACTTC
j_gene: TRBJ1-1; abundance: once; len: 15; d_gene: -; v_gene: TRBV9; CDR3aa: CASSVGLLSNTEAFF; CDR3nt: TGTGCCAGCAGCGTAGGACTCCTTTCGAACACTGAAGCTTTCTTT
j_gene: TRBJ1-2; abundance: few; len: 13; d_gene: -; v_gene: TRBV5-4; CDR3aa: CASSPWGSDGYTF; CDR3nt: TGTGCCAGCAGCCCCTGGGGATCGGATGGCTACACCTTC
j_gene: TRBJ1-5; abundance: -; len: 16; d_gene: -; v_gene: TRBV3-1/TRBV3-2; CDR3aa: CASSQGQPLNHQPQHF; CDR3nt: TGTGCCAGCAGCCAAGGACAGCCTCTGAACCATCAGCCCCAGCATTTT
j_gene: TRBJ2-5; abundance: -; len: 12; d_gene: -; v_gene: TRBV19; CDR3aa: CASSISDGTQYF; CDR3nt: TGTGCCAGTAGTATTAGCGACGGGACCCAGTACTTC
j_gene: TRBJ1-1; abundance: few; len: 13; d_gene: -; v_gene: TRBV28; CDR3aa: CASSSILYTEAFF; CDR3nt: TGTGCCAGCAGTTCTATACTGTACACTGAAGCTTTCTTT
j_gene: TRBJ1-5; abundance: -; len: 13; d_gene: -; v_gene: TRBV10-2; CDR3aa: CASSEIGGQPQHF; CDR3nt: TGCGCCAGCAGTGAGATTGGCGGACAGCCCCAGCATTTT
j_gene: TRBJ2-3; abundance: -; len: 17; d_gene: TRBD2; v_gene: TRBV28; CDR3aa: CASPPRGGRDGTDTQYF; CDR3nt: TGTGCCAGCCCGCCTCGGGGCGGGAGGGATGGCACAGATACGCAGTATTTT
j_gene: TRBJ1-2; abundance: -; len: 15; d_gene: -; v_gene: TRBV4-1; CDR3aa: CASSPQLGDTYGYTF; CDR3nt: TGCGCCAGCAGCCCTCAACTGGGGGACACCTATGGCTACACCTTC
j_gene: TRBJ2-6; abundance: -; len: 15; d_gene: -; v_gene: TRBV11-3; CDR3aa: CASSPTPTGANVLTF; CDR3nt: TGTGCCAGCAGCCCGACTCCAACGGGGGCCAACGTCCTGACTTTC
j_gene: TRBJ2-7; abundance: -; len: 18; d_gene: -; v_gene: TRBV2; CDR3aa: CASRRFRGVPGDSYEQYF; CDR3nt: TGTGCCAGCAGAAGGTTCAGGGGAGTACCTGGCGACTCCTACGAGCAGTACTTC
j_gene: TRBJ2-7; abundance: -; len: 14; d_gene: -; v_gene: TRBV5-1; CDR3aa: CASSLGPGVDEQYF; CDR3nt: TGCGCCAGCAGCTTGGGCCCAGGGGTGGACGAGCAGTACTTC
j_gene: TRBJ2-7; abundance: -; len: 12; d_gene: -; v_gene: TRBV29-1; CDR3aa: CSVQQGTYEQYF; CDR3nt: TGCAGCGTTCAACAGGGAACCTACGAGCAGTACTTC
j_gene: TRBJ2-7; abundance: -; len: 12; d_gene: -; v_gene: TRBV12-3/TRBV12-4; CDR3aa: CASSGGGRRYYF; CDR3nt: TGTGCCAGCTCCGGCGGGGGCCGGCGATACTACTTC
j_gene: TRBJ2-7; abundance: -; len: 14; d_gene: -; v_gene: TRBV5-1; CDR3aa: CASSYGGTYYEQYF; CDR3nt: TGCGCCAGCAGCTACGGGGGGACATACTACGAGCAGTACTTC
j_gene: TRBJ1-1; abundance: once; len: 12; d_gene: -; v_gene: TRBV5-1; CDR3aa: CASSLPGAEAFF; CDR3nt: TGCGCCAGCAGCTTGCCAGGCGCTGAAGCTTTCTTT
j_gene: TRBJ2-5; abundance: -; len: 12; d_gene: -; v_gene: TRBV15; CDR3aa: CATSRDRRGQYF; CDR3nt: TGTGCCACCAGCAGAGACCGTAGGGGCCAGTACTTC
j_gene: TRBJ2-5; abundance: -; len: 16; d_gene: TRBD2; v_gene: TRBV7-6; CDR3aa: CASSLCPGTSGRFWYF; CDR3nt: TGTGCCAGCAGCTTATGCCCCGGGACTAGCGGCCGATTTTGGTACTTC
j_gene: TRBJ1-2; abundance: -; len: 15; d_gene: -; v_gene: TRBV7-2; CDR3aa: CASSPGLGPIEGYTF; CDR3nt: TGTGCCAGCAGCCCCGGACTGGGACCAATCGAAGGCTACACCTTC
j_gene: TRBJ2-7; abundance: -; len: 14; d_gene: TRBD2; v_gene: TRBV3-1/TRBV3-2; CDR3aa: CASSQVSGRGEQYF; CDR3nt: TGTGCCAGCAGCCAAGTTAGCGGGAGAGGCGAGCAGTACTTC
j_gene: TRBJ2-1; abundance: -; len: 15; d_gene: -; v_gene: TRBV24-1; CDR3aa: CATVSGGSRGNEQFF; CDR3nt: TGTGCCACCGTCTCCGGAGGGAGTCGAGGCAATGAGCAGTTCTTC
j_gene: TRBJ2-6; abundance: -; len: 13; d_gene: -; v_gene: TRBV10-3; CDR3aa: CAISRSGANVLTF; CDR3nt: TGTGCCATCTCCCGCTCTGGGGCCAACGTCCTGACTTTC
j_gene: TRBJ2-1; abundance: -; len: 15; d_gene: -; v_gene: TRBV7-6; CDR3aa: CASSLAGRGRGEQFF; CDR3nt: TGTGCCAGCAGCTTAGCAGGTCGGGGAAGGGGTGAGCAGTTCTTC
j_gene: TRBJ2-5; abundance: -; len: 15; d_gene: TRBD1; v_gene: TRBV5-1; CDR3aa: CASSFGQGHQETQYF; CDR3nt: TGCGCCAGCAGCTTTGGACAGGGCCACCAAGAGACCCAGTACTTC
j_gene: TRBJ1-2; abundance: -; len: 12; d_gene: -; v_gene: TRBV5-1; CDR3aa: CASSLPSRGYTF; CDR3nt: TGCGCCAGCAGCTTGCCGTCGAGGGGCTACACCTTC
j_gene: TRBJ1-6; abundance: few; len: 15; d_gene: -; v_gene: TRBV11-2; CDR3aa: CASSLEPGVNSPLHF; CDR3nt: TGTGCCAGCAGCTTAGAGCCGGGAGTAAATTCACCCCTCCACTTT
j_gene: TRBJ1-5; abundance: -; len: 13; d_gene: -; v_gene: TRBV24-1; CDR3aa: CATSDGNNQPQHF; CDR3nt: TGTGCCACCAGTGACGGGAATAATCAGCCCCAGCATTTT
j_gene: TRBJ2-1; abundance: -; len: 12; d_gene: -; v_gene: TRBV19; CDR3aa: CASSKGKNEQFF; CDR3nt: TGTGCCAGTAGTAAAGGTAAGAATGAGCAGTTCTTC
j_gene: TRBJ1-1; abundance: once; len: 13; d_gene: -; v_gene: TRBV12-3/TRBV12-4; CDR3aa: CASSRGGTNEAFF; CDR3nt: TGTGCCAGCAGCCGAGGTGGGACTAATGAAGCTTTCTTT
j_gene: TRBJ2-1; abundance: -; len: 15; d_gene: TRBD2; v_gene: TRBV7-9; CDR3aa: CASSPGGAGGYEQFF; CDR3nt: TGTGCCAGCAGCCCCGGGGGAGCGGGGGGGTACGAGCAGTTCTTC
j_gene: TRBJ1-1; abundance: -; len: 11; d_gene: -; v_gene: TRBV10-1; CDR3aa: CASSDRGLTFF; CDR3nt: TGCGCCAGCAGTGACCGGGGGCTAACTTTCTTT
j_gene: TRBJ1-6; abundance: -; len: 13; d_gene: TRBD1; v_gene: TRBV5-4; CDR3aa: CATTGTGDSPLHF; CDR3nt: TGTGCCACAACCGGGACAGGGGACTCACCCCTCCACTTT
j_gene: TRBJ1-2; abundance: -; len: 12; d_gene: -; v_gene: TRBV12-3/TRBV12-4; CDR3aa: CASSPPGYGYTF; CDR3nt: TGTGCCAGCAGCCCCCCCGGTTATGGCTACACCTTC
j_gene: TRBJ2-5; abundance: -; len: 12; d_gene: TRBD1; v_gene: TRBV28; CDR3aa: CASRLLGQEQYF; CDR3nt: TGTGCCAGCCGACTACTCGGACAGGAACAGTACTTC
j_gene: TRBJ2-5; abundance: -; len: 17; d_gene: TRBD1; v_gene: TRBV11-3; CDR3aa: CASSRRGQGWGQETQYF; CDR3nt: TGTGCCAGCAGCCGACGCGGACAGGGTTGGGGACAAGAGACCCAGTACTTC
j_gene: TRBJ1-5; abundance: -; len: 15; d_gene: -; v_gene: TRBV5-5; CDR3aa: CASSPAGFGNQPQHF; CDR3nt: TGTGCCAGCAGCCCTGCGGGGTTCGGCAATCAGCCCCAGCATTTT